One and the same sample provided the 3 T cell receptor beta chains below, sequenced in a study of T cell repertoires in cytomegalovirus infection (dated by TCRdb to the late 2010s). Taken with the paper, the label for treatment or condition translates to: in vitro stimulation with specific CMV peptide epitopes to enrich CMV-specific T cells. Sequencing was carried out with an Illumina HiSeq 1500. The public sequencing data were trimmed at Q25 with fastp and processed into clonotypes with MiXCR by TCRdb, which kept only in-frame beta chains. CDR3 protein sequences are deduplicated, and each keeps its most common genes and DNA. The sample table contains about 470,000 distinct CDR3 sequences; only one count was recorded for about 42% of them. Just under 45% of the sample belongs to the ten largest clones. Their cognate antigens are unknown. This specimen was cultured PBMCs, taken from culture after CMV antigen stimulation. These receptors were taken from a human donor in good health (CMV status not recorded). Some clones in this sample may be carry-over from other donors' samples.

V gene TRBV7-2 combines with J gene TRBJ2-2; D may correspond to TRBD1 or TRBD2 (5 bases each). V shed 5 bases and J shed 5 bases, with 12 bases lying between them. Germline V CDR1 and CDR2: SGHTA, FQGNSA. This CDR3 region has 14 residues. CDR3 amino acids: CASSATGQTGELFF. The CDR3, as DNA: TGTGCCAGCAGCGCTACGGGGCAGACCGGGGAGCTGTTTTTT.

The chain is built from TRBV12-3 or TRBV12-4 and TRBJ1-4, with TRBD1 as a possible D gene (5 bases). This CDR3 spans 15 amino acids. Trimming shortened V by 3 bases and J by 13 bases, and 21 bases separated the two germline ends. For the CDR3, the DNA is TGTGCCAGCAGTTTGGGGCAGGGCGGGGATGACAGACTGTTTTTT. This gives the protein CASSLGQGGDDRLFF.

This clonotype came up many times. The chain links TRBV7-2 to TRBJ2-3; TRBD2 matches 9 bases. The germline V gene encodes CDR1 SGHTA and CDR2 FQGNSA. The CDR3 totals 20 residues. The ends lost 1 base at V and 2 bases at J; junction bases unmatched: 16. CDR3 DNA sequence: TGTGCCAGCAGCTTAGTGGGGGGCCCAATAGCGGGGGACCTCACAGATACGCAGTATTTT. This codes for CASSLVGGPIAGDLTDTQYF.